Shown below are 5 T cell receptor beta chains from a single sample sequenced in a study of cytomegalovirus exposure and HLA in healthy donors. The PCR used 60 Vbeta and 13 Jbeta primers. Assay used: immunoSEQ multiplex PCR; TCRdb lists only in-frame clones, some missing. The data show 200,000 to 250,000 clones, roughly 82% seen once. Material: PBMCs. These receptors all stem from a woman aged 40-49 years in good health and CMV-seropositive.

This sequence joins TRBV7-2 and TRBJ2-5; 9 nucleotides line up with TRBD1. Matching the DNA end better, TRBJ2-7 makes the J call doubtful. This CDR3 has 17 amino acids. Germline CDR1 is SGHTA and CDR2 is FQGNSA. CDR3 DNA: TGTGCCAGCAGCCTGGGGCCTCCGGGACAGGGTTTAGGCGAGCAGTACTTC. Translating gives CASSLGPPGQGLGEQYF.

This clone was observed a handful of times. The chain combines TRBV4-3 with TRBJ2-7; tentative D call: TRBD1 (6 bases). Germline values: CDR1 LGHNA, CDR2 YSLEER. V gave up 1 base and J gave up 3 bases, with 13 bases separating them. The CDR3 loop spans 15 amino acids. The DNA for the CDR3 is TGCGCCAGCAGCCAAGTAAGACAGGCTCACTACGAGCAGTACTTC. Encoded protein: CASSQVRQAHYEQYF.

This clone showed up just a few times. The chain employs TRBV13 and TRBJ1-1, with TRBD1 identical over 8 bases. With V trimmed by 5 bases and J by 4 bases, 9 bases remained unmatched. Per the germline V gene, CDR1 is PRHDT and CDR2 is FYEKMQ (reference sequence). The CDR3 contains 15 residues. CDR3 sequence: CASSKLNRGGTEAFF. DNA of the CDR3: TGTGCCAGCAGCAAATTAAACAGGGGGGGCACTGAAGCTTTCTTT. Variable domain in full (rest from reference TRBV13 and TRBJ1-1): AAGVIQSPRHLIKEKRETATLKCYPIPRHDTVYWYQQGPGQDPQFLISFYEKMQSDKGSIPDRFSAQQFSDYHSELNMSSLELGDSALYFCASSKLNRGGTEAFFGQGTRLTVV.

The DNA of the CDR3 is TGTGCCAGCAGCTTGACTAGCGGGCTCTACGAGCAGTACTTC. Amino acids: CASSLTSGLYEQYF. V and J are TRBV27 and TRBJ2-7; 10 nucleotides match TRBD2. Trimming took 6 bases from V and 3 from J; bases not matched to a gene: 5. The CDR3 spans 14 residues. Germline-derived CDR1 and CDR2 are MNHEY and SMNVEV (reference sequence).

This chain's CDR3 is CATSNPGDRATMNTEAFF. The CDR3 nucleotides are TGTGCCACCAGCAACCCTGGGGACAGGGCTACCATGAACACTGAAGCTTTCTTT. The chain has TRBV15 and TRBJ1-1; 9 bases are a match to TRBD1. The CDR3 contains 18 residues. Germline V gene sequence: CDR1 LNHNV, CDR2 YYDKDF (reference sequence). V lost 4 bases to trimming and J lost 0 bases; unmatched junction nucleotides: 12.